The 9 T cell receptor beta chains below come from one sample, sequenced in a study of vaccination effects on CD4 cells after COVID-19. The table came from immunoSEQ multiplex PCR; TCRdb's copy has only in-frame clones and leaves some out. Among about 74,000 clones listed, roughly 80% were seen once. Antigen specificity for these receptors is unknown. Following culture for under 12 days, CD4+ T cells were isolated. Material: CD4+ T cells from PBMCs cultured without peptide, obtained before COVID-19 vaccination. The receptors were sampled from a human donor who received a COVID-19 vaccine.

J is TRBJ1-6 and V is TRBV14, with a tentative D call TRBD1 (6 bases). CDR1 is SGHDN and CDR2 is FVKESK in the germline V gene. With 1 base removed from V and 8 bases from J, the gap between germline ends came to 15 bases. The CDR3 contains 16 residues. In DNA, the CDR3 is TGTGCCAGCAGCCAAGCGGACAGAAGTGGTTATTCACCCCTCCACTTT. Translating it yields CASSQADRSGYSPLHF.

This chain connects TRBV6-6 to TRBJ2-5, with 9 positions matching TRBD2. V was clipped by 5 bases and J by 6 bases; unmatched bases: 16. This CDR3 has 17 residues. Germline CDR1 reads MNHNY; CDR2 reads SVGAGI (reference sequence). The CDR3 bases are TGTGCCAGCAGTCCAGACCACCCGGGCGGGGGGGCCCAGACCCAGTACTTC. It specifies CASSPDHPGGGAQTQYF.

The CDR3 reads CASSYGTSGGTDTQYF. CDR3 DNA: TGTGCCAGCAGTTACGGGACTAGCGGGGGGACAGATACGCAGTATTTT. The chain links TRBV6-6 to TRBJ2-3; TRBD2 agrees at 15 bases. Germline lookup yields CDR1 MNHNY and CDR2 SVGAGI (reference sequence). This CDR3 comprises 16 residues. V dropped 2 bases and J dropped 3; count of bases not matched to a gene: 0.

The rearrangement joins TRBV5-1 to TRBJ1-1; D is uncertain. CDR3 length: 13 residues. The germline V gene has CDR1 SGHRS and CDR2 YFSETQ. V was pared by 1 base and J by 1 base, with 5 bases between. In nucleotides, the CDR3 is TGCGCCAGCAGCTTGATAACGAACACTGAAGCTTTCTTT. Amino acids: CASSLITNTEAFF.

This clone was seen only once. The V and J genes are TRBV6-2 or TRBV6-3 and TRBJ1-1; 7 nucleotides match TRBD1. J was trimmed by 1 base and V by 7 bases; bases with no gene match: 9. The CDR3 contains 15 residues. The germline V gene encodes CDR1 MNHEY and CDR2 SVGEGT. CDR3 in amino acids: CASTPTGQANTEAFF. The CDR3 bases are TGTGCCAGCACCCCAACCGGACAGGCGAACACTGAAGCTTTCTTT.

The genes are TRBV5-6 and TRBJ1-2; possibly TRBD1 for D (5 bases). The germline V gene has CDR1 SGHDT and CDR2 YYEEEE. The CDR3 has 14 amino acids. The V end lost 4 bases, the J end lost 4 bases, and 14 bases lay between the germline ends. Written as DNA, the CDR3 is TGTGCCAGCAGCGCCTGGGGCTTGGGCTATGGCTACACCTTC. The encoded protein is CASSAWGLGYGYTF.

CDR3 coding DNA: TGTGCCTGGAGTGAATGGGGACTAGCCAGCGGGGAGCTGTTTTTT. Translating gives CAWSEWGLASGELFF. V usage is TRBV30 and J usage is TRBJ2-2, with 9 nucleotides matching TRBD2. The CDR3 contains 15 residues. Looked up from germline, CDR1 is GTSNPN and CDR2 is SVGIG (reference sequence). The trim removed 1 base at V and 7 bases at J, leaving 7 bases unmatched.

Written as DNA, the CDR3 is TGTGCCACCAGTGATTACCCCCCAAATACCGGGACTAGCCTCAATGAGCAGTTCTTC. This codes for CATSDYPPNTGTSLNEQFF. V usage is TRBV24-1 and J usage is TRBJ2-1; TRBD2 matches at 9 bases. CDR3 size: 19 residues. Germline V gene lookup returns CDR1 KGHDR and CDR2 SFDVKD. The junction had 16 bases not matched to a gene; V was cut back by 2 bases and J by 6 bases.

The chain links TRBV6-6 to TRBJ1-3; 7 positions agree with TRBD1. The CDR3 has 16 amino acids. The junction had 10 bases not matched to a gene; V was cut back by 7 bases and J by 1 base. Germline CDR1 MNHNY, CDR2 SVGAGI (reference sequence). CDR3: CASKGGEGASGNTIYF. CDR3 nucleotides: TGTGCCAGCAAGGGGGGGGAGGGGGCATCTGGAAACACCATATATTTT.